The source of this T cell receptor (beta chain) is a study of vaccination and CD4 T cells after COVID-19. Study overall: Cells were stimulated with overlapping spike peptide pools from SARS-CoV-2, HCoV-NL63, HCoV-OC43 and HCoV-229E. Findings and limits, study-wide: Median SARS-CoV-2-reactive clonotype numbers rose nonsignificantly, about 21 to 38.

CDR3 length: 14 residues. Germline V gene lookup returns CDR1 SGHVS and CDR2 FNYEAQ. The germline V and J ends were trimmed by 4 bases and 2 bases, with 6 bases remaining between them. Sequence data for DNA of cultured CD4+ T cells were generated by the Oncomine TCR Beta short-read assay. TCRdb itself ran the PCR reads through MiXCR, one entry per CDR3 protein. The sample lists approximately 12,000 distinct CDR3 sequences, 40% to 50% seen once, with approximately 14% in the top ten. Treatment here: roughly nine-day PBMC culture with coronavirus spike peptide pools or control peptides (ViraFEST assay). Following expansion of antigen-specific T cells with peptide pools, ViraFEST then sequenced TCRs. Following culture for around 10 days, CD4+ T cells were isolated by negative selection. The table lists this clonotype with a few counts. The antigen is undetermined.

The chain has TRBV7-6 and TRBJ2-6; no clear D. Sequenced sample: CD4+ T cells from blood, cultured in vitro. The source of this sequence is a human donor who had recovered from COVID-19. This CDR3 is CASSSLPGANVLTF. The CDR3 nucleotides are TGTGCCAGCAGCTCGCTCCCTGGGGCCAACGTCCTGACTTTC.